This T cell receptor (beta chain) comes out of a study of T cell changes during pregnancy in multiple sclerosis. As for this clone: One end of the junction does not line up with germline, which may come from a read error.

This table comes from immunoSEQ multiplex PCR, and its TCRdb copy is limited to in-frame clones, with some not included. The table records around 79,000 clones, 90% to 95% of them present only once. The V gene's germline CDR1 is SSHAT and CDR2 FNYEAQ (reference sequence). This CDR3 has 15 amino acids. Sequencing was performed on CD4+ T cells from peripheral blood mononuclear cells, taken in the second trimester of pregnancy. This chain uses TRBV7-7 with TRBJ1-5; a weak D match, TRBD1 (6 bases). The clonotype was recovered from a female donor with multiple sclerosis, enrolled in a pregnancy study. This CDR3 reads CASRQDSGDHQPQHF. The CDR3, as DNA: TGTGCTAGCAGGCAGGACAGCGGGGACCATCAGCCCCAGCATTTT.